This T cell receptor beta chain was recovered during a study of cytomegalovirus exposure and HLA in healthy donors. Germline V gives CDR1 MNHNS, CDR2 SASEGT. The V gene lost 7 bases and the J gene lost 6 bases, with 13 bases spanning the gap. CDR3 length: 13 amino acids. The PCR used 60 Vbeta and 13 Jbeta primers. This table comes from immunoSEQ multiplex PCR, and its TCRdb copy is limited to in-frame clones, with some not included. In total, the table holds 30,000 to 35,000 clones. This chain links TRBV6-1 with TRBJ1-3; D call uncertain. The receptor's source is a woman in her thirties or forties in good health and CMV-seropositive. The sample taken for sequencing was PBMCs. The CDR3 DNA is TGTGCCAGCACGCAACTCCGTCTAAACACCATATATTTT. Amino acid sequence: CASTQLRLNTIYF.